This T cell receptor beta chain was captured by sequencing in a study of blood T cell repertoires in COVID-19. Study in general: Acute-phase and convalescent COVID-19 samples originated in the United States, Italy and Spain. Sample material is recorded as cDNA or gDNA derived from T cells, B-cell-depleted T cells, or PBMCs.

Grouping used clinical history reported by participants in a survey and questionnaire. The CDR3 runs 15 residues. Looked up from germline, CDR1 is MGHRA and CDR2 is YSYEKL. J lost 7 bases, V lost 5 bases, and 9 bases had no gene match. Authors' methods: Amplification of reference gene primers provided the estimated nucleated cell counts. Sequenced by immunoSEQ multiplex PCR; TCRdb stores in-frame clones only, minus some. For V, J and clone size, that table is used; D and trimming come from the DNA. The sample gives 130,000 to 150,000 clones, approximately 90% of which show up once; approximately 1.2% is in the top ten.

The sequencing input was PBMCs or T cells enriched from blood (not recorded which). This rearrangement joins TRBV4-1 to TRBJ2-1; TRBD2 agrees at 9 bases. The receptor was derived from a woman in her 30s with acute COVID-19. The CDR3 DNA reads TGCGCCAGCAGCACGACTAGCGGAGAAGGGAATGAGCAGTTCTTC. Translated, it gives CASSTTSGEGNEQFF.